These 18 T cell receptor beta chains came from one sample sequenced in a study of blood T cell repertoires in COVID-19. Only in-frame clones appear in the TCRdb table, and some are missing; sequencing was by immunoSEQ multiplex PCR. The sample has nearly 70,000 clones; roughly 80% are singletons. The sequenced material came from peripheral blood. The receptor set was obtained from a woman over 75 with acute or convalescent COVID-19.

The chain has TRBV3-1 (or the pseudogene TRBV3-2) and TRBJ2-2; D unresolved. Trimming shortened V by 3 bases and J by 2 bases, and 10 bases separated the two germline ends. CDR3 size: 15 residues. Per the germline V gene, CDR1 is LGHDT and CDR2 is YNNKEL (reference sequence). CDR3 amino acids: CASSQVNSNTGELFF. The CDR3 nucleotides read TGTGCCAGCAGCCAGGTCAACAGCAACACCGGGGAGCTGTTTTTT.

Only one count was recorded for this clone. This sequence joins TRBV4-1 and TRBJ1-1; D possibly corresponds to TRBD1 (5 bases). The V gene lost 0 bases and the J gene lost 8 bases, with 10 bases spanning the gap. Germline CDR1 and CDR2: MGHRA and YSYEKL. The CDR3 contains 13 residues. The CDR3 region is CASSQEPHREAFF. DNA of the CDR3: TGCGCCAGCAGCCAAGAACCCCACAGGGAAGCTTTCTTT.

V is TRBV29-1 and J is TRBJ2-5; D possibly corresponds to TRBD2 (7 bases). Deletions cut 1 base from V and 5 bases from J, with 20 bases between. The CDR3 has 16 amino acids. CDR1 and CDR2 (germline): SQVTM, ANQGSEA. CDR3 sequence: CSVEGGEGHWRETQYF. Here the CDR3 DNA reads TGCAGCGTTGAAGGGGGGGAGGGACATTGGAGGGAGACCCAGTACTTC. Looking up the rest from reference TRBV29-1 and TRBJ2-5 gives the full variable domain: SAVISQKPSRDICQRGTSLTIQCQVDSQVTMMFWYRQQPGQSLTLIATANQGSEATYESGFVIDKFPISRPNLTFSTLTVSNMSPEDSSIYLCSVEGGEGHWRETQYFGPGTRLLVL.

The DNA of the CDR3 is TGTGCCAGCTCGCCTCCCGGACATACAAGGTCCCACACTGAAGCTTTCTTT. Amino acid sequence: CASSPPGHTRSHTEAFF. J is TRBJ1-1 and V is TRBV18, with D possibly TRBD1 on 5 matching bases. V was clipped by 6 bases and J by 3 bases, with 23 bases between them. Per germline, CDR1 KGHSH and CDR2 LQKENI. The CDR3 runs to 17 residues.

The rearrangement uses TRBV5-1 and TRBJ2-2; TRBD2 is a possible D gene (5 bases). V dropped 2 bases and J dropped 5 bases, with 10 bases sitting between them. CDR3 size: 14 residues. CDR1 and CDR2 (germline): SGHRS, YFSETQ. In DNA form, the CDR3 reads TGCGCCAGCAGCTTAGAGCGGAGGACCGGGGAGCTGTTTTTT. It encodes CASSLERRTGELFF.

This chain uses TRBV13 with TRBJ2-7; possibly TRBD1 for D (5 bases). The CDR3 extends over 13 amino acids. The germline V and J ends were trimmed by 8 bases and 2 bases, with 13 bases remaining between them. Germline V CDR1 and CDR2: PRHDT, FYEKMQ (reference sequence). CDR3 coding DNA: TGTGCCAGCGCAGACAGACCCCCCTACGAGCAGTACTTC. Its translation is CASADRPPYEQYF.

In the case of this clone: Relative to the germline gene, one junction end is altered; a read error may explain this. The DNA for the CDR3 is TGTGCCAGCAGTTACTCGAGTAGCGGGGGGATCGGGGGAGTTTTT. Translated: CASSYSSSGGIGGVF. V usage is TRBV6-5 and J usage is TRBJ2-3; 10 nucleotides align to TRBD2. Germline V gives CDR1 MNHEY, CDR2 SVGAGI. This CDR3 spans 15 amino acids.

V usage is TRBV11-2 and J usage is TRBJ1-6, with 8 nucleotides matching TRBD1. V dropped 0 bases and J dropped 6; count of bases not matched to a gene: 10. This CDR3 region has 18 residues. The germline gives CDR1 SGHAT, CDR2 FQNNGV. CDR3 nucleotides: TGTGCCAGCAGCTTAGACCCCTCGGACAGGGCGTTTAATTCACCCCTCCACTTT. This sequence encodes CASSLDPSDRAFNSPLHF.

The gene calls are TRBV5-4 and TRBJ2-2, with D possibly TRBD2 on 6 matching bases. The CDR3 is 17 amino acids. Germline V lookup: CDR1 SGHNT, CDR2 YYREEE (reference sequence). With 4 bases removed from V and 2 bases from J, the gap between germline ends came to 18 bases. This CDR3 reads CASSRAAGLSNTGELFF. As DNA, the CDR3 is TGTGCCAGCAGCCGAGCGGCGGGGCTTTCAAACACCGGGGAGCTGTTTTTT. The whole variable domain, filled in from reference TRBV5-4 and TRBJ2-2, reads ETGVTQSPTHLIKTRGQQVTLRCSSQSGHNTVSWYQQALGQGPQFIFQYYREEENGRGNFPPRFSGLQFPNYSSELNVNALELDDSALYLCASSRAAGLSNTGELFFGEGSRLTVL.

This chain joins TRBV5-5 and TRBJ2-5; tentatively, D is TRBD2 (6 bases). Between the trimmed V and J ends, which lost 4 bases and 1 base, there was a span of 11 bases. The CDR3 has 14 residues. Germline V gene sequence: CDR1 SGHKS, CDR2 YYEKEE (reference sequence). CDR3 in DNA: TGTGCCAGCAGCCACGGGAGTTCCCAAGAGACCCAGTACTTC. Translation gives CASSHGSSQETQYF.

The CDR3 DNA follows: TGTGCCAGCAGTTACTCGACCACAGGCTACAATGAGCAGTTCTTC. The encoded protein is CASSYSTTGYNEQFF. The genes are TRBV6-5 and TRBJ2-1, with D tentatively TRBD1 (5 bases). V lost 0 bases, J lost 3 bases, and 9 bases lay in between. CDR1 and CDR2 (germline): MNHEY, SVGAGI. The CDR3 runs to 15 residues.

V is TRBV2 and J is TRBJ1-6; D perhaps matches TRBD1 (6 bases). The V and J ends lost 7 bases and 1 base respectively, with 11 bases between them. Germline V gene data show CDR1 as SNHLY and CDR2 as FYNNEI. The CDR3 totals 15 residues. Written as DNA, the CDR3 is TGTGCCAGCACAGGGGTTGCATCCTATAATTCACCCCTCCACTTT. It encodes CASTGVASYNSPLHF.

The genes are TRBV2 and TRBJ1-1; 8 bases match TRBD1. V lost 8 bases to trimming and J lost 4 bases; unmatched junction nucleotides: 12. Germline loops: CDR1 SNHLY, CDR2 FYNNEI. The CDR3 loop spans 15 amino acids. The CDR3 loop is CASCTDRAVGTEAFF. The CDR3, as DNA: TGTGCCAGCTGTACGGACAGGGCAGTTGGCACTGAAGCTTTCTTT.

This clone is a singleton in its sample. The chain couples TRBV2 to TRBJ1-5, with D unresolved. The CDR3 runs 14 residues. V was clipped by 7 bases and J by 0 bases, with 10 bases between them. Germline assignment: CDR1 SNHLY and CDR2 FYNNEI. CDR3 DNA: TGTGCCAGCACTAGGGAGGATAGCAATCAGCCCCAGCATTTT. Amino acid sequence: CASTREDSNQPQHF.

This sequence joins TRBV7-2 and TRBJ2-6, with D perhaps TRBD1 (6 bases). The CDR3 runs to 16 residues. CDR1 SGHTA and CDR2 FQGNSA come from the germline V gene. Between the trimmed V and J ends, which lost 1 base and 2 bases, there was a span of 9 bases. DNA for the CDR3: TGTGCCAGCAGCTTAGGGGGGCAGGCTGGGGCCAACGTCCTGACTTTC. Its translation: CASSLGGQAGANVLTF.

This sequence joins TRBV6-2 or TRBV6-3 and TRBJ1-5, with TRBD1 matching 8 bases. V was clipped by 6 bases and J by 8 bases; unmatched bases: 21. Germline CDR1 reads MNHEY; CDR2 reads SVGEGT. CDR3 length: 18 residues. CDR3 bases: TGTGCCAGCAGCTCCGGGGGAATGACAGGGGTGAGTCGGAAGCCCCAGCATTTT. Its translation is CASSSGGMTGVSRKPQHF.

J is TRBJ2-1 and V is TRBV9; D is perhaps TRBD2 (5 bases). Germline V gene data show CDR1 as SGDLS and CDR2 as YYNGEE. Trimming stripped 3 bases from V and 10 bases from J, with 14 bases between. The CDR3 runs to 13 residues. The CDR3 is CASSAEVGGEQFF. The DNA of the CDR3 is TGTGCCAGCAGCGCCGAGGTCGGCGGGGAGCAGTTCTTC.

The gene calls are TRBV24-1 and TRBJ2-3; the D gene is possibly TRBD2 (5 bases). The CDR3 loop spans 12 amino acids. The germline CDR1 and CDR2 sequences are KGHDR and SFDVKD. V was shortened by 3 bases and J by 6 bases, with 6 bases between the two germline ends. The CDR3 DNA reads TGTGCCACCAGTGATACGGGGGATACGCAGTATTTT. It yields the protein CATSDTGDTQYF.